This T cell receptor (beta chain) is from a study of tumor-infiltrating lymphocytes in primary liver carcinoma (dated by TCRdb to the late 2010s). Notes on the research overall: Surgical resection was performed in China between 2015 and early 2016 on four or five patients with histopathologically diagnosed primary liver carcinoma. TCRbeta repertoire sequencing, expression microarrays and whole-exome sequencing were combined in the study across five regions of each liver tumor, with adjacent normal tissue and blood also included. Each sample produced roughly 3.5 to 7.5 million productive TCRbeta reads, and read depth showed no significant difference between tissue types. Reproducibility between technical replicate repertoires was high, with correlation coefficients above 0.95 and mean shared-clone rates roughly 0.86. The five patients had tumors staged T1-T3 N0M0, with maximum diameters ranging from roughly 4 to 10 cm. The five patients, three men and two women aged 30 to 69 years, had hepatocellular carcinoma (four) or combined HCC and intrahepatic cholangiocarcinoma (one). TCRbeta repertoire sequencing covered roughly 35 specimens from 5 patients: roughly 25 tumor regions, 5 adjacent noncancerous liver tissues and 5 peripheral blood samples.

Blood RNA was extracted from unsorted whole blood with TRIzol reagent; germline DNA came from the DNeasy Blood & Tissue kit. Chronic HBV infection was present in the patients, and the patients were treatment-naive at sampling. Before surgery, about 4 milliliters of peripheral blood were collected into K2EDTA tubes. Using a constant-region primer and ProtoScript II reverse transcriptase, TCRbeta-specific cDNA was reverse-transcribed from approximately 500 ng total RNA. Construction of the TCRbeta libraries relied on three nested rounds of multiplex PCR, following a slightly modified ARM-PCR procedure. Each of the first two PCR rounds ran for approximately 10 cycles and used multiplex TRBV1-TRBV30 forward primers together with a Cbeta reverse primer. A final 25-cycle PCR with Deep VentR polymerase added sample barcodes and Illumina adapters. Amplicons of 200-500 bp were gel-purified with a QIAquick gel extraction kit before sequencing. An Illumina HiSeq 2500 was used to sequence the TCRbeta amplicons, generating 250-bp paired-end reads. In the original analysis: To recover full CDR3 sequences, reads were quality-trimmed using Trimmomatic v0.33 and paired reads were then merged using FLASH v1.2.11. MiGEC v1.2.1b assigned V, D and J germline segments to the rearranged TCRbeta sequences. Clonotype statistics, along with Shannon-Wiener diversity indices, were calculated using VDJtools v1.0.0. Except for diversity analysis, only each sample's 250 most abundant clonotypes were used in subsequent analyses to reduce sampling bias. TCRdb reprocessed the public reads (quality trimming at Q25 with fastp, clone calling with MiXCR) and kept in-frame beta chains. Entries that share a CDR3 protein sequence are merged under the most common genes and DNA. It is TCRdb's table, rather than the study itself, that gives the V and J calls and clone size. This sample comprises some 200,000 distinct CDR3 sequences, around three fifths of them detected only once. The biggest ten clones account for 7% to 8.5% of the sample.

What the study reported, not specific to this receptor: Repertoire overlap was higher between tumor regions (mean around 36%) than tumor-adjacent (approximately 17%) or tumor-blood (14%) pairs, consistent with antigen-driven expansion. Only the TCR beta chain was sequenced, so true repertoire diversity is likely underestimated because unpaired alpha chains were not captured. The top 250 clones made up a significantly larger repertoire fraction in tumors than in blood (p = 0.039). Because the samples were bulk and unsorted, CD4+ and CD8+ T cell repertoires could not be compared. The study included only a few patients, and the authors note findings should be validated in a larger study.

From cysteine to phenylalanine, the CDR3 is 13 amino acids long. Only the CDR3 portion is preserved as DNA: 39 bases, with reading frame beginning at the first base. Remarks on this clonotype: Its antigen remains unidentified. Mismatch with germline at one junction end may stem from a read error.

Source material: peripheral blood. The sequence is built from TRBV12-3 or TRBV12-4 and TRBJ1-5; the D gene lacks a confident call. The receptor was isolated from a woman aged 60-70 years with primary liver carcinoma and hepatitis B virus infection. The CDR3 has the sequence CASSFDSSQPQHF. The DNA sequence reads TGTGCCAGCAGTTTTGATAGCAGTCAGCCCCAGCATTTT.